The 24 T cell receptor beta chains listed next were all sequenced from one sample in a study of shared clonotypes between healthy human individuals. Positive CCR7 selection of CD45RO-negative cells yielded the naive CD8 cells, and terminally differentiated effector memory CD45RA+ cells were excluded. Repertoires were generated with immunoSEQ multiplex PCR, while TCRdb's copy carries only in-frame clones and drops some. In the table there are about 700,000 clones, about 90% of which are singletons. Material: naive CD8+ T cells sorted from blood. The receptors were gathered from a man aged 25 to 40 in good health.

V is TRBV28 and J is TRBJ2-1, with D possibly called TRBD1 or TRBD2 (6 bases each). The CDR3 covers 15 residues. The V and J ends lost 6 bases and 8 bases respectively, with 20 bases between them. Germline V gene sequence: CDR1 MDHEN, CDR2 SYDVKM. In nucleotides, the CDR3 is TGTGCCAGCAGACTGCGGGACAATTGGGTCCATGAGCAGTTCTTC. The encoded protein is CASRLRDNWVHEQFF.

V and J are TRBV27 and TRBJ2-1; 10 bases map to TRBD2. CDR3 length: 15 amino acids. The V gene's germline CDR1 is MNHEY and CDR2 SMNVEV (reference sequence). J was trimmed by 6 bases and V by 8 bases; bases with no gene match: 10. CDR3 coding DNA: TGTGCCAGCTTCCCCACTAGCGGGATGGGCAATGAGCAGTTCTTC. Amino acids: CASFPTSGMGNEQFF.

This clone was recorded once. As DNA, the CDR3 is TGTGCCAGCAGTGAATCGTGGGACTCTTACGAGCAGTACTTC. Protein: CASSESWDSYEQYF. The V and J genes are TRBV6-1 and TRBJ2-7; possible D gene TRBD2, 6 bases. V was shortened by 2 bases and J by 4 bases, with 12 bases between the two germline ends. The V gene's germline CDR1 is MNHNS and CDR2 SASEGT. The CDR3 has 14 residues.

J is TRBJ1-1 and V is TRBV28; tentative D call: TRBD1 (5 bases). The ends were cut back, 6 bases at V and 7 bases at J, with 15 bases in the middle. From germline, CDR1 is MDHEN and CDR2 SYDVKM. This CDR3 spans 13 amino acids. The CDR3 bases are TGTGCCAGCAGCCTTTATTGGACAAATGAAGCTTTCTTT. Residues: CASSLYWTNEAFF.

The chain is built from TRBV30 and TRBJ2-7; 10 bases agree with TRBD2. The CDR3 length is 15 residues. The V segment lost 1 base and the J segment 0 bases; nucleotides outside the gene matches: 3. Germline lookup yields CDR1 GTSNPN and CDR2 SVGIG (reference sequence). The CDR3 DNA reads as TGTGCCTGGAGTGCCGGGACTAGCGACTCCTACGAGCAGTACTTC. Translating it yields CAWSAGTSDSYEQYF.

The CDR3 DNA sequence: TGTGCCAGCAGTCCGGGACAGGCGAACACCGGGGAGCTGTTTTTT. Translation: CASSPGQANTGELFF. This rearrangement joins TRBV28 to TRBJ2-2; 8 positions agree with TRBD1. CDR1 is MDHEN and CDR2 is SYDVKM in the germline V gene. The junction had 2 bases not matched to a gene; V was cut back by 5 bases and J by 0 bases. CDR3 size: 15 residues.

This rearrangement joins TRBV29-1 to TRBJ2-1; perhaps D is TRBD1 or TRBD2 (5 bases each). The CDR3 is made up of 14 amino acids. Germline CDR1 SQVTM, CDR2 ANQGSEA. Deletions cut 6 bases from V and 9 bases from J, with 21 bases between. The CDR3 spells CSVPGPRFDGEQFF. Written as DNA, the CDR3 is TGCAGCGTCCCGGGACCACGCTTTGATGGTGAGCAGTTCTTC.

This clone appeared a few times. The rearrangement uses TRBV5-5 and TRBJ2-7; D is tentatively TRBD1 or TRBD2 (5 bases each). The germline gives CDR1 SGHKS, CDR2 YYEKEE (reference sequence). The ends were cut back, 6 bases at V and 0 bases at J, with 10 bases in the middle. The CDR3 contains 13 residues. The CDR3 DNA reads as TGTGCCAGCACCCCCGGGGCCTCCTACGAGCAGTACTTC. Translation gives CASTPGASYEQYF.

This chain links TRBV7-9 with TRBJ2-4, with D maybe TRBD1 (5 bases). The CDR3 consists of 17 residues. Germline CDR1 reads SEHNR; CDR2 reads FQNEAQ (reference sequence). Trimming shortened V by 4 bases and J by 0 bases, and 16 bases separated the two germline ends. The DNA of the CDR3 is TGTGCCAGCAGCTCCACCGACAGTCACAAAGCCAAAAACATTCAGTACTTC. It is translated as CASSSTDSHKAKNIQYF.

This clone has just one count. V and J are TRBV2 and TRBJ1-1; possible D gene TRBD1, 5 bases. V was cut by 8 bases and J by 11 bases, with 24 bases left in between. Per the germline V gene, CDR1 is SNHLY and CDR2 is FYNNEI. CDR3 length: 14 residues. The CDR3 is CASGSESHSGGAFF. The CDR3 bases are TGTGCCAGCGGGTCGGAGTCTCATAGCGGGGGGGCTTTCTTT. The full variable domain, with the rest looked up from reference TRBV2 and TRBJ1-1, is EPEVTQTPSHQVTQMGQEVILRCVPISNHLYFYWYRQILGQKVEFLVSFYNNEISEKSEIFDDQFSVERPDGSNFTLKIRSTKLEDSAMYFCASGSESHSGGAFFGQGTRLTVV.

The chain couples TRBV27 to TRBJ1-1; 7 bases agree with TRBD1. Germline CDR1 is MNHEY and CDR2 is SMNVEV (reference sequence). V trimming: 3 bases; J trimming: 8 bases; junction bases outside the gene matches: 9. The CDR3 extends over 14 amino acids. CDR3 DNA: TGTGCCAGCAGTTTTCACAGGGGAAGAGAAGAAGCTTTCTTT. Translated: CASSFHRGREEAFF.

For the CDR3, the DNA is TGTGCCAGCAGCTCCCCGGACACTACTAACTATGGCTACACCTTC. Amino acids: CASSSPDTTNYGYTF. This rearrangement joins TRBV7-9 to TRBJ1-2; D is perhaps TRBD1 (5 bases). Germline V gene lookup returns CDR1 SEHNR and CDR2 FQNEAQ (reference sequence). V shed 4 bases and J shed 0 bases, with 12 bases lying between them. The CDR3 spans 15 residues.

The CDR3: CASSQDTYSNQPQHF. As DNA, the CDR3 is TGTGCCAGCAGCCAAGACACATATAGCAATCAGCCCCAGCATTTT. This chain connects TRBV7-8 to TRBJ1-5; D remains ambiguous. Germline CDR1 and CDR2: SGHVS and FQNEAQ. The CDR3 is made up of 15 amino acids. Trimming shortened V by 5 bases and J by 0 bases, and 11 bases separated the two germline ends.

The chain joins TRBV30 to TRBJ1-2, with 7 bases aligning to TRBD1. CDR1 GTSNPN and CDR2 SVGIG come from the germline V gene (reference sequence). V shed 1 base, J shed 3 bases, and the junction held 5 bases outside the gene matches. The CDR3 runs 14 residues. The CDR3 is CAWSGRDRDYGYTF. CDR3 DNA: TGTGCCTGGAGTGGCCGGGACAGAGACTATGGCTACACCTTC.

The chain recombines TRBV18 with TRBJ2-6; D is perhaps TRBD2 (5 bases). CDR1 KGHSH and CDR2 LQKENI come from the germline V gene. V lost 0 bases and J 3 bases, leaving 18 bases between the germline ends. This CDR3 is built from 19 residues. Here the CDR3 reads CASSPPLAFQVVGANVLTF. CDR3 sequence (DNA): TGTGCCAGCTCACCACCCCTAGCATTTCAAGTAGTTGGGGCCAACGTCCTGACTTTC.

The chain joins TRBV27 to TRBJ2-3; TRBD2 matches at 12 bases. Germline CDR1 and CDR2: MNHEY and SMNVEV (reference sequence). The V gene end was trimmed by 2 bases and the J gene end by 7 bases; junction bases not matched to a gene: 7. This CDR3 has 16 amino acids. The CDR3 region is CASSLPLAGGGNTQYF. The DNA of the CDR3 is TGTGCCAGCAGTTTACCCCTAGCGGGGGGGGGAAATACGCAGTATTTT.

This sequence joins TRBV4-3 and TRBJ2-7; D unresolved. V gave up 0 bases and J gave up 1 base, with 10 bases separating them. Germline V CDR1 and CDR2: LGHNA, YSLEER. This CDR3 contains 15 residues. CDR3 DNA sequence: TGCGCCAGCAGCCAAGATAGTGGCAGGTCCTACGAGCAGTACTTC. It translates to CASSQDSGRSYEQYF.

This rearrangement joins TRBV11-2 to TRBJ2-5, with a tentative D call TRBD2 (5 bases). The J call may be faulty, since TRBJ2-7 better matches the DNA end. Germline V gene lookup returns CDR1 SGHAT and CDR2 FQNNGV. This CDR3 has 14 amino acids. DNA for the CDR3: TGTGCCAGCAGCTCGCTGGGGAGTCTCTACGAGCAGTACTTC. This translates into CASSSLGSLYEQYF.

CDR3 region: CASTTIPSGVNTEAFF. Written as DNA, the CDR3 is TGTGCCAGCACGACCATCCCCTCGGGGGTGAACACTGAAGCTTTCTTT. The chain recombines TRBV5-8 with TRBJ1-1, with TRBD1 as a possible D gene (5 bases). V dropped 6 bases and J dropped 0 bases, with 18 bases sitting between them. The CDR3 is made up of 16 amino acids. Per the germline V gene, CDR1 is SGHTS and CDR2 is YDEGEE.

The chain's CDR3 is CASTGSGTSGIGEQFF. The CDR3, as DNA: TGTGCCAGCACCGGATCCGGGACTAGCGGGATTGGGGAGCAGTTCTTC. V is TRBV19 and J is TRBJ2-1; 13 bases align to TRBD2. The length of the CDR3 is 16 residues. Germline-derived CDR1 and CDR2 are LNHDA and SQIVND (reference sequence). Trimming at V came to 9 bases and at J to 10 bases, leaving 15 bases not matched to a gene.

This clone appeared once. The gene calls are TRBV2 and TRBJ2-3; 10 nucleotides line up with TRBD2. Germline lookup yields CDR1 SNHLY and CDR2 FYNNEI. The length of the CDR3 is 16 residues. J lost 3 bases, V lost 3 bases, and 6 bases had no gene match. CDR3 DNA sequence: TGTGCCAGCAGTGATGATCTAGCGGGAGCAACAGATACGCAGTATTTT. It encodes CASSDDLAGATDTQYF.

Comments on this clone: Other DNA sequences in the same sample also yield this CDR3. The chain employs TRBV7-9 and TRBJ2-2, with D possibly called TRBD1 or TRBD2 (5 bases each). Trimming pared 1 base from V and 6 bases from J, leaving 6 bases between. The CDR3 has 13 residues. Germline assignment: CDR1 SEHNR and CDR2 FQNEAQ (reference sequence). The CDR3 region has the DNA TGTGCCAGCAGCTTAGTGGGGGCCGGGGAGCTGTTTTTT. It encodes CASSLVGAGELFF.

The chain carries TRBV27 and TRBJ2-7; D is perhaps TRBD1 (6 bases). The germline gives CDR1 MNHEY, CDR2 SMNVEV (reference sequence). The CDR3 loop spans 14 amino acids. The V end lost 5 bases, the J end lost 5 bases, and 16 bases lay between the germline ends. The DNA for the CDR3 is TGTGCCAGCAGTGAACTAGGGGGTGGGAACGAGCAGTACTTC. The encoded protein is CASSELGGGNEQYF.

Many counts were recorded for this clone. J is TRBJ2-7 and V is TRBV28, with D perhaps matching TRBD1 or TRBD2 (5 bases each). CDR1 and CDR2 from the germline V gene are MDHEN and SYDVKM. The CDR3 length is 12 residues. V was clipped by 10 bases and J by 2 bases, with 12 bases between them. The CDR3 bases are TGTGCCACCCGGGGCTTAACCTACGAGCAGTACTTC. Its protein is CATRGLTYEQYF. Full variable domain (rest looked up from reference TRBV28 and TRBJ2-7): DVKVTQSSRYLVKRTGEKVFLECVQDMDHENMFWYRQDPGLGLRLIYFSYDVKMKEKGDIPEGYSVSREKKERFSLILESASTNQTSMYLCATRGLTYEQYFGPGTRLTVT.